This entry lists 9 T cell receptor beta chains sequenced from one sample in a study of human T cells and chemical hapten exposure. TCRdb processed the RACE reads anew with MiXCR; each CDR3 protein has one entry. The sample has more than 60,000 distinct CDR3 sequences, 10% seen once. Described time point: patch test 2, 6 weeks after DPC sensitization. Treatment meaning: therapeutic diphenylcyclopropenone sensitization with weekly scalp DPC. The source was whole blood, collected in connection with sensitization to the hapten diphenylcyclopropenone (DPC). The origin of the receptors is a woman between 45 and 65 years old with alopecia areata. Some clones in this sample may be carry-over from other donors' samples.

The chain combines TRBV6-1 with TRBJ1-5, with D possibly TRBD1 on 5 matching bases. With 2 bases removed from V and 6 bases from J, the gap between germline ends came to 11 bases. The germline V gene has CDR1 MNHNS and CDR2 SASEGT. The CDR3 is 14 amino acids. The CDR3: CASSEQGAGQPQHF. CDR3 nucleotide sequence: TGTGCCAGCAGTGAACAGGGAGCCGGTCAGCCCCAGCATTTT.

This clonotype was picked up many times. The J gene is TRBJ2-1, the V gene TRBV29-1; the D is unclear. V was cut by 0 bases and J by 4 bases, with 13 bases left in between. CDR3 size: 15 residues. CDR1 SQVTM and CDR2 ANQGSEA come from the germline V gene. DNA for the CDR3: TGCAGCGTTGAAGATCAGAGGACGACGTACAATGAGCAGTTCTTC. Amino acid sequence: CSVEDQRTTYNEQFF.

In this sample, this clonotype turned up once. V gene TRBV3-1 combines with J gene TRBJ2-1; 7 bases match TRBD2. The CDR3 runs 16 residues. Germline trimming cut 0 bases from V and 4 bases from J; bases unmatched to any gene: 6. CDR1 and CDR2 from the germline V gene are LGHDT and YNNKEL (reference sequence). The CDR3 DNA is TGTGCCAGCAGCCAAGATTCAGCGGGGTGGTACAATGAGCAGTTCTTC. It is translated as CASSQDSAGWYNEQFF.

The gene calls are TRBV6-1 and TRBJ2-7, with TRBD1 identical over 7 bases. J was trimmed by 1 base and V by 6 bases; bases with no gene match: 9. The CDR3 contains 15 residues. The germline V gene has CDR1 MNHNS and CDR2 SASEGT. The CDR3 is CASSLLRDSSYEQYF. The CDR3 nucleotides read TGTGCCAGCAGCTTACTCCGGGACAGTTCCTACGAGCAGTACTTC.

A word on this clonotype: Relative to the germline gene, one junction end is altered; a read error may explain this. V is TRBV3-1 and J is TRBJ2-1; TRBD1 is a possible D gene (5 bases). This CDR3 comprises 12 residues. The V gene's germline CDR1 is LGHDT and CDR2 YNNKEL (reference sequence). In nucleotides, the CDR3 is TGTACCAGCAGCCAAGGGGCGTTTGAGCAGTTCTTC. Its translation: CTSSQGAFEQFF.

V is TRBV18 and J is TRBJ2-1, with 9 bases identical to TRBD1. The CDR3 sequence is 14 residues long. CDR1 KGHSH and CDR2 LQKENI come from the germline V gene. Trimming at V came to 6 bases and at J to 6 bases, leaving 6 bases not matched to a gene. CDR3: CASSSGQGFNEQFF. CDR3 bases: TGTGCCAGCTCCTCCGGACAGGGGTTCAATGAGCAGTTCTTC.

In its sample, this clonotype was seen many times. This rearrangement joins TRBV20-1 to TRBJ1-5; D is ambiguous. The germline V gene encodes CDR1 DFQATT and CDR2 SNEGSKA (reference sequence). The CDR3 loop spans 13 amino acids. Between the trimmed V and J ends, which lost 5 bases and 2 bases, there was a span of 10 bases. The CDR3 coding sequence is TGCAGTGCTCCATCGACGGGCAATCAGCCCCAGCATTTT. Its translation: CSAPSTGNQPQHF.

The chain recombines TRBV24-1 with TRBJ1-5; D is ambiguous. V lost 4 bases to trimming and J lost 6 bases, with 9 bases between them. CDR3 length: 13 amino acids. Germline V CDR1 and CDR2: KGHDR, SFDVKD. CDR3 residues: CATSDDVGQPQHF. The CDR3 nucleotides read TGTGCCACCAGTGACGACGTTGGTCAGCCCCAGCATTTT.

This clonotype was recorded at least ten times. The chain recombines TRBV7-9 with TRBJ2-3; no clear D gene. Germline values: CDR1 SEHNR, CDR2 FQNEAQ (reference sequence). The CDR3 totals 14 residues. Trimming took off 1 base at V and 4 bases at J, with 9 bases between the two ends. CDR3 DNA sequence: TGTGCCAGCAGCTTAGACGGCAGACCAGATACGCAGTATTTT. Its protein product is CASSLDGRPDTQYF.